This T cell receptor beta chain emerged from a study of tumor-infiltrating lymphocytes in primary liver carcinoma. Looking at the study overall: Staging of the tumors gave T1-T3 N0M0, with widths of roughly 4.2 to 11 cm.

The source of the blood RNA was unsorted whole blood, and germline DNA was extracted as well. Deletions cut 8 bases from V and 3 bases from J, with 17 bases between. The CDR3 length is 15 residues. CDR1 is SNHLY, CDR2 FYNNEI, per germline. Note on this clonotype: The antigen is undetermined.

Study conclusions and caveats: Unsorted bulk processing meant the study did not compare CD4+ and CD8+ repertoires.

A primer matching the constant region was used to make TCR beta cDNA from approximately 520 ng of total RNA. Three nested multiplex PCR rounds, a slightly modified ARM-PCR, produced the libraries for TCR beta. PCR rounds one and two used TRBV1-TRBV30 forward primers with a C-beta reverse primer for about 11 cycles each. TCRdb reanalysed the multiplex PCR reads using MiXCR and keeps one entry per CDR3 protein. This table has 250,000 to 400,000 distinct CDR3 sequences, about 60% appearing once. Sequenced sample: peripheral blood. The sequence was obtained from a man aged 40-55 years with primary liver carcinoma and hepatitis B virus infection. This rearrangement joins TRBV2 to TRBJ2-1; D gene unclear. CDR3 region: CASLGRAFYYNEQFF. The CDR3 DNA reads TGTGCCAGCTTAGGTAGGGCGTTCTACTACAATGAGCAGTTCTTC.